The rows below give T cell receptor beta chains drawn from one sample of a study of blood T cell repertoires in COVID-19. Measured with immunoSEQ multiplex PCR; TCRdb has only the in-frame clones, and not every one. The table lists under 200,000 clones, roughly 90% of them singletons. The specimen sequenced was peripheral blood. The source is a man between 18 and 35 years old with acute or convalescent COVID-19. Each CDR3 is given with its conserved first and last residue. A D gene is named only where the DNA matches it firmly. Not every row has a clone size; where given, it reads once, few, many or a size class.

D gene,CDR3 length,clone size,J gene,V gene,CDR3 DNA,CDR3 protein
.,16,.,TRBJ1-1,TRBV5-6,TGTGCCAGCAGCTTGGTACTGGGGGGGCAGAACACTGAAGCTTTCTTT,CASSLVLGGQNTEAFF
.,11,.,TRBJ1-1,TRBV10-3,TGTGCCGTCCGACAGTACACTGAAGCTTTCTTT,CAVRQYTEAFF
TRBD1,14,once,TRBJ1-1,TRBV2,TGTGCCAGCAGCTTCGACAGGGTAGGACCTGAAGCTTTCTTT,CASSFDRVGPEAFF
TRBD2,14,few,TRBJ2-7,TRBV5-1,TGCGCCAGCAGCTTGGGACTAGCGGGAGCCGAGCAGTACTTC,CASSLGLAGAEQYF
.,15,.,TRBJ1-4,TRBV4-1,TGCGCCAGCAGCCAAGGAGGGGGTTTTGGGGAAAAACTGTTTTTT,CASSQGGGFGEKLFF
.,15,few,TRBJ1-2,TRBV20-1,TGCAGTGCTAGTTCCCCGGAAGCAGGGATCTATGGCTACACCTTC,CSASSPEAGIYGYTF
.,17,.,TRBJ1-6,TRBV27,TGTGCCAGCAGTTTAGTGATCGGACAGCAAACTAATTCACCCCTCCACTTT,CASSLVIGQQTNSPLHF
TRBD1,17,.,TRBJ2-5,TRBV30,TGTGCCTGGAGCCCCGAGCCCGGGACAGAGGGCTGGGAGACCCAGTACTTC,CAWSPEPGTEGWETQYF
TRBD2,17,.,TRBJ2-5,TRBV5-4,TGTGCCAGCAGCTTGGTTAGCGGGGGGCTGTACCAAGAGACCCAGTACTTC,CASSLVSGGLYQETQYF
.,13,.,TRBJ1-2,TRBV24-1,TGTGCCACCAGTGACGCGGGAGATTATGGCTACACCTTC,CATSDAGDYGYTF
TRBD1,15,.,TRBJ1-1,TRBV5-1,TGCGCCAGCAGCTTACAGGGGGCTGGGAACACTGAAGCTTTCTTT,CASSLQGAGNTEAFF
.,14,.,TRBJ1-1,TRBV19,TGTGCCAGTAGTTATGGACAGACGAACACTGAAGCTTTCTTT,CASSYGQTNTEAFF
TRBD2,15,.,TRBJ2-1,TRBV30,TGTGCCTGGACCAACCGGGAGGAAGGCTGGAATGAGCAGTTCTTC,CAWTNREEGWNEQFF
.,13,.,TRBJ1-6,TRBV10-3,TGTGCCATCAGCCTAAATCCCAATTCACCCCTCCACTTT,CAISLNPNSPLHF
.,15,.,TRBJ2-5,TRBV7-6,TGTGCCAGCAGCTTAGAGGAGGGATTCCAAGAGACCCAGTACTTC,CASSLEEGFQETQYF
TRBD1,12,.,TRBJ2-7,TRBV6-5,TGTGCCAGCAGTTACCAGGGGGACGAGCAGTACTTC,CASSYQGDEQYF
.,14,.,TRBJ1-1,TRBV21-1,TGTGCCAGCAGCAAACCCAGGGTGAACACTGAAGCTTTCTTT,CASSKPRVNTEAFF
.,12,.,TRBJ2-7,TRBV21-1,TGTGCCAGCAGAGCAGAAAGGAGGGAGCAGTACTTC,CASRAERREQYF
.,14,.,TRBJ1-2,TRBV20-1,TGCAGTGCTAGTGTCGGGGGAAGGGTCTATGGCTACACCTTC,CSASVGGRVYGYTF
TRBD1,16,.,TRBJ1-1,TRBV2,TGTGCCAGCAGTGAACTGACAGGGGGAATGAACACTGAAGCTTTCTTT,CASSELTGGMNTEAFF
TRBD1,17,.,TRBJ1-1,TRBV5-1,TGCGCCAGCAGCTTTGGACAGGCAGGCATGTCGGAGGGTGAAGCTTTCTTT,CASSFGQAGMSEGEAFF
TRBD1,15,.,TRBJ1-1,TRBV7-9,TGTGCCAGCAGCTTAGCCCAGGGACAGCACACTGAAGCTTTCTTT,CASSLAQGQHTEAFF
.,15,.,TRBJ1-2,TRBV10-2,TGCGCCAGCAGTGATAGACGGGGCGGGATTGAGGGCTACACCTTC,CASSDRRGGIEGYTF
.,13,.,TRBJ2-5,TRBV25-1,TGTGCCAGCAGTTTCCCGGGACTGGAGACCCAGTACTTC,CASSFPGLETQYF
.,16,.,TRBJ2-1,TRBV27,TGTGCCAGCAGTGCCCTTGGGTTAGTGGAGGACAATGAGCAGTTCTTC,CASSALGLVEDNEQFF
.,12,.,TRBJ2-5,TRBV5-5,TGTGCCAGCAGCTTGGCAATGGAGACCCAGTACTTC,CASSLAMETQYF
.,14,.,TRBJ1-6,TRBV10-1,TGCGCCAGCAGTGAGTCGAGGGGGAATTCACCCCTCCACTTT,CASSESRGNSPLHF
TRBD1,13,.,TRBJ1-1,TRBV2,TGTGCCAGCAGTTCCGACAGGGGAGCTGAAGCTTTCTTT,CASSSDRGAEAFF
.,14,.,TRBJ1-1,TRBV7-9,TGTGCCAGCACCCTAACCGACAGGCCCGAGGAAGCTTTCTTT,CASTLTDRPEEAFF
TRBD2,16,.,TRBJ2-1,TRBV19,TGTGCCAGTAGTATGGGGAGAACTAGCGGGAGCGGCGAGCAGTTCTTC,CASSMGRTSGSGEQFF
.,14,.,TRBJ2-3,TRBV27,TGTGCCAGCAGTTTCCGGGGGAACTCAGATACGCAGTATTTT,CASSFRGNSDTQYF
TRBD1,16,.,TRBJ1-1,TRBV6-5,TGTGCCAGCAGTTACTCGACAGGGGTGGGGAACACTGAAGCTTTCTTT,CASSYSTGVGNTEAFF
TRBD1,14,few,TRBJ2-7,TRBV9,TGTGCCAGCAGCGTAGGAGGACAGGACTACGAGCAGTACTTC,CASSVGGQDYEQYF
.,14,.,TRBJ1-1,TRBV6-6,TGTGCCAGCAGGTCCCCGCGTAGGAACACTGAAGCTTTCTTT,CASRSPRRNTEAFF
TRBD2,19,.,TRBJ2-3,TRBV12-5,TGTGCTAGTGGTTTCGTTATAGCGGGGGGGGAATTTAGCACAGATACGCAGTATTTT,CASGFVIAGGEFSTDTQYF
TRBD2,15,.,TRBJ2-7,TRBV2,TGTGCCAGCACGGGTGGAGCGGGAGGGGGCTACGAGCAGTACTTC,CASTGGAGGGYEQYF
.,15,.,TRBJ1-4,TRBV11-2,TGTGCCAGCAGCTTAGAGGCAGGGATTTTCGAAAAACTGTTTTTT,CASSLEAGIFEKLFF
.,14,.,TRBJ2-3,TRBV29-1,TGCAGCGTTGGACAGGACTCTCGTAAGGATACGCAGTATTTT,CSVGQDSRKDTQYF
TRBD1,18,.,TRBJ1-1,TRBV19,TGTGCCAGTATACCTCCGGACAGGGGTACTTTAATGAACACTGAAGCTTTCTTT,CASIPPDRGTLMNTEAFF
TRBD1,16,.,TRBJ2-1,TRBV27,TGTGCCAGCAGTCCGATAGACAGGGCGACCTACAATGAGCAGTTCTTC,CASSPIDRATYNEQFF
TRBD2,14,.,TRBJ2-3,TRBV24-1,TGTGCCACCCGGGGGAGGGGCTCTACAGATACGCAGTATTTT,CATRGRGSTDTQYF
.,15,.,TRBJ2-5,TRBV4-1,TGCGCCAGCAGCCAAGACGAAGACTACCAAGAGACCCAGTACTTC,CASSQDEDYQETQYF
.,14,.,TRBJ1-1,TRBV18,TGTGCCAGCTCCCAGACAGGTATGAACACTGAAGCTTTCTTT,CASSQTGMNTEAFF
.,11,.,TRBJ2-2,TRBV18,TGTGCCAGCTCAACTACCGGGGAGCTGTTTTTT,CASSTTGELFF
.,13,.,TRBJ2-5,TRBV30,TGTGCCTGGAGTGGTGCCAGGGAAGAGACCCAGTACTTC,CAWSGAREETQYF
TRBD1,14,.,TRBJ1-4,TRBV19,TGTGCCAGTAGGACAGGGGGCGCGGAGGAAAAACTGTTTTTT,CASRTGGAEEKLFF
.,16,.,TRBJ1-1,TRBV3-1/TRBV3-2,TGTGCCAGCAGCCAAGCCGGGAAGGAGGCGGACACTGAAGCTTTCTTT,CASSQAGKEADTEAFF
TRBD1,13,.,TRBJ1-4,TRBV18,TGTGCCAGCTCACCCGGGACAGGGAGAAAACTGTTTTTT,CASSPGTGRKLFF
TRBD1,14,few,TRBJ1-2,TRBV2,TGTGCCAGCAAAGACGACAGGGGGCCGGGAGGCTACACCTTC,CASKDDRGPGGYTF
.,14,.,TRBJ1-4,TRBV2,TGTGCCAGCAGTGAGTACAGGGTCGAAGAAAAACTGTTTTTT,CASSEYRVEEKLFF
.,14,few,TRBJ1-1,TRBV14,TGTGCCAGCAGCCAGGCGGTCCCATCCACTGAAGCTTTCTTT,CASSQAVPSTEAFF
TRBD2,15,.,TRBJ2-7,TRBV5-4,TGTGCCAGCAGCAGGAGCTCCGCGGGGGCCTACGAGCAGTACTTC,CASSRSSAGAYEQYF
TRBD1,16,.,TRBJ1-1,TRBV19,TGTGCCAGTAGTAGGGACAGGGGGTTACTGAACACTGAAGCTTTCTTT,CASSRDRGLLNTEAFF
.,14,few,TRBJ1-5,TRBV28,TGTGCCAGCAGGCCGACCGGGGGTGGTCAGCCCCAGCATTTT,CASRPTGGGQPQHF
.,15,.,TRBJ2-3,TRBV6-4,TGTGCCAGCAGTGGAAAGGGGGACGGCACAGATACGCAGTATTTT,CASSGKGDGTDTQYF
TRBD1,13,.,TRBJ1-2,TRBV12-3/TRBV12-4,TGTGCCAGCAGTCAAAGACAGGGTTATGGCTACACCTTC,CASSQRQGYGYTF
TRBD1,13,.,TRBJ1-1,TRBV19,TGTGCCAGCCGGACAGGGATAAACACTGAAGCTTTCTTT,CASRTGINTEAFF
.,16,.,TRBJ2-4,TRBV14,TGTGCCAGCAGCCAAGGAGTGGGCAAGGCCAAAAACATTCAGTACTTC,CASSQGVGKAKNIQYF
.,13,.,TRBJ2-1,TRBV4-1,TGCGCCAGCAGCCCGACAGGGAGGAATGAGCAGTTCTTC,CASSPTGRNEQFF
TRBD1,15,.,TRBJ1-3,TRBV5-4,TGTGCCAGCAGCTTGCAGGGGGACTCTGGAAACACCATATATTTT,CASSLQGDSGNTIYF